The source of this T cell receptor (beta chain) is a study of CD8+ T cells in alopecia areata. Study results and limitations: For patients receiving tofacitinib, scalp clonality and expanded CD8+ clones among the top 100 significantly decreased. The study found higher clonality in lesional than normal scalp, especially in alopecia totalis/universalis.

RNA extraction was followed by reverse transcription into cDNA, which acted as the sequencing template. The repertoire was sequenced with immunoSEQ multiplex PCR; TCRdb's copy has only in-frame clones and lacks some. The data hold approximately 140,000 clones, with roughly four fifths observed a single time. Germline CDR1 reads MNHNS; CDR2 reads SASEGT. The CDR3 spans 15 residues. V dropped 7 bases and J dropped 2 bases, with 15 bases sitting between them. As for treatment: oral pan-JAK inhibitor, 5-10 mg twice daily. Punch biopsies of lesional scalp, plus peripheral blood, were taken from alopecia areata patients. Both CD4+ and CD8+ T cells were separated by sorting PBMCs. As for this clone: The antigen is undetermined.

The chain uses TRBV6-1 and TRBJ1-5, with D unresolved. The source of this sequence is a human donor with alopecia areata. Sequencing used CD8+ T cells sorted from blood, obtained at week 4, from a patient treated with tofacitinib. The CDR3 loop is CASIDPGWGNQPQHF. For the CDR3, the DNA is TGTGCCAGCATCGACCCAGGTTGGGGCAATCAGCCCCAGCATTTT.